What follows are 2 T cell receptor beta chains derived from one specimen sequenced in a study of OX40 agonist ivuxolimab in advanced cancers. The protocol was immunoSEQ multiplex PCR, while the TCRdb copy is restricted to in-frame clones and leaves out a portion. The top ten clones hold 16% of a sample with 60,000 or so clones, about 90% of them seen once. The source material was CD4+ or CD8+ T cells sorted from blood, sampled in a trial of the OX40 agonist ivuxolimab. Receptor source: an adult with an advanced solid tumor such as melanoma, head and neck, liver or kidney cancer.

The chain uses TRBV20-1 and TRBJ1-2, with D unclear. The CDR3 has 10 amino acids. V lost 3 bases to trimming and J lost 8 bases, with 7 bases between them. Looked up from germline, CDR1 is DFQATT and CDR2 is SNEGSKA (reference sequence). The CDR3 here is CSASIDGYTF. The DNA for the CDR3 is TGCAGTGCTAGTATTGACGGCTACACCTTC.

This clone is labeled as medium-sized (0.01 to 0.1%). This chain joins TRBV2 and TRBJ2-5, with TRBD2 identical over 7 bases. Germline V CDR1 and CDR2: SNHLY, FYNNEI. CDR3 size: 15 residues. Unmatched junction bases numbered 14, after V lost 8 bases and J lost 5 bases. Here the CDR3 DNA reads TGTGCCAGCGTCGGGCGGGAGAGGACAATGGAGACCCAGTACTTC. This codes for CASVGRERTMETQYF.